This TCR beta chain was identified during a study of blood T cell repertoires in COVID-19. Study summary: Spain, Italy and the United States supplied samples that represented acute and convalescent COVID-19. The analysed material was cDNA or gDNA that came from T cells, B-cell-depleted T cells, or PBMCs.

This CDR3 has 14 amino acids. Original methodology: Counts of nucleated cells, estimated from reference gene primer amplification, were obtained. Measured with immunoSEQ multiplex PCR; TCRdb has only the in-frame clones, and not every one. V, J and clone size are those of that table, while D and trimming were read from the DNA. The data contain 200,000 or so clones, 75% to 85% of them singletons. The specimen sequenced was peripheral blood. This chain links TRBV21-1 with TRBJ2-7; the table gives TRBD2 as D, unverified against the DNA. TRBV21-1 is noted as a pseudogene. This clonotype was sampled from a human donor in a cohort sampled during active COVID-19. The CDR3 here is CASLLNKRSYEQYF. As DNA, the CDR3 is TGTGCCAGCCTACTAAACAAGCGCTCCTACGAGCAGTACTTC.